The T cell receptor (beta chain) described here comes from a study of cytomegalovirus exposure and HLA in healthy donors. Vbeta (60) and Jbeta (13) primers were used in the PCR. Profiled with immunoSEQ multiplex PCR; TCRdb holds only in-frame clones, not every one. This sample carries about 200,000 clones, roughly 85% of them seen once, and the ten largest clones take 2.3%. In this sample, this clone turned up once. Source material: PBMCs. This receptor was obtained from a woman aged 50 to 65 in good health and CMV-seronegative.

The CDR3 DNA sequence: TGCGCCAGCAGCCAACCGGGACAGGGAAACACCATATATTTT. Protein: CASSQPGQGNTIYF. This sequence joins TRBV4-1 and TRBJ1-3; 7 bases are a match to TRBD1. Per germline, CDR1 MGHRA and CDR2 YSYEKL. This CDR3 spans 14 amino acids. Losses at the gene ends were 2 bases for V and 4 bases for J; bases not matched to a gene: 2.